Reported below is one T cell receptor (beta chain). Its target is not known. This entry comes from a study of T cell responses to AZD1222 COVID-19 vaccine. General observations from the study: There were vaccine-associated CD4 TCRs across spike, dominant at 160-218 and 743-854.

The table came from immunoSEQ multiplex PCR; TCRdb's copy has only in-frame clones and leaves some out. The sample spans more than 110,000 clones; the ten largest clones claim about 2.2%. Material for sequencing was peripheral blood. The receptor was derived from an adult in good health.

CDR3 bases: TGTGCCAGCAGCCAAATGGAGACCCAGTACTTC. As protein: CASSQMETQYF. V is TRBV11-3 and J is TRBJ2-5, with no clear D. This CDR3 region has 11 residues. Germline V gene data show CDR1 as SGHNT and CDR2 as YENEEA. V was shortened by 5 bases and J by 5 bases, with 6 bases between the two germline ends.